This record looks at one TCR beta chain sequence and its context. Its antigen is as yet unknown. Generated by immunoSEQ multiplex PCR, the TCRdb table keeps only in-frame clones and is missing some. This sample has approximately 91,000 clones; around 83% occur once, and the top ten carry about 1.3%. This CDR3 region has 13 residues. V shed 7 bases, J shed 4 bases, and the junction held 8 bases outside the gene matches. Germline loops: CDR1 SQVTM, CDR2 ANQGSEA. The source of the sample is a study of lymphopenia after photon versus proton radiotherapy. Points from the study as a whole: Oligoclonal CD8+ Temra expansion after nadir drove photon patients' diversity drop.

J is TRBJ2-3 and V is TRBV29-1; 7 positions agree with TRBD1. The sequence came from a man aged 60 to 75 with pancreatic cancer. The starting material was peripheral blood, obtained from a patient treated with proton-based radiotherapy. CDR3 sequence: CSASQGMADTQYF. CDR3 in DNA: TGCAGCGCTTCACAGGGGATGGCAGATACGCAGTATTTT.